A single sample gave rise to the 30 T cell receptor beta chains below, sequenced in a study of shared clonotypes between healthy human individuals. The repertoire was sequenced with immunoSEQ multiplex PCR; TCRdb's copy has only in-frame clones and lacks some. The repertoire holds about 2 million clones, with around 96% as singletons. CD8 cells regarded as naive lacked CD45RO, were positively chosen for CCR7, and omitted terminally differentiated effector memory CD45RA+ cells. Sequenced material: naive CD8+ T cells sorted from blood. The receptors originated from a man younger than 35 in good health.

The V call is TRBV10-3, the J call TRBJ2-1; possibly TRBD2 for D (6 bases). This CDR3 region has 15 residues. Germline V gives CDR1 ENHRY, CDR2 SYGVKD. Deletions cut 0 bases from V and 3 bases from J, with 9 bases between. CDR3 residues: CAISESEGVYNEQFF. Here the CDR3 DNA reads TGTGCCATCAGTGAGTCGGAGGGAGTCTACAATGAGCAGTTCTTC.

This clone was seen once. Other DNA sequences in this specimen translate into the identical CDR3. The chain employs TRBV27 and TRBJ2-7, with D possibly being TRBD2 (5 bases). Trimming pared 2 bases from V and 4 bases from J, leaving 9 bases between. Germline values: CDR1 MNHEY, CDR2 SMNVEV (reference sequence). This CDR3 comprises 13 residues. CDR3 amino acids: CASSLPGSYEQYF. The CDR3 nucleotides read TGTGCCAGCAGTTTACCGGGGAGTTACGAGCAGTACTTC.

CDR3 sequence (DNA): TGTGCCAGCAGCGTAAACTCAGCCTCACTTGAAGCTTTCTTT. Translated, it gives CASSVNSASLEAFF. The chain is built from TRBV9 and TRBJ1-1, with D uncertain. Germline CDR1 is SGDLS and CDR2 is YYNGEE. V lost 1 base, J lost 7 bases, and 14 bases lay in between. The CDR3 has 14 residues.

The chain couples TRBV5-8 to TRBJ1-1; D call uncertain. V was clipped by 0 bases and J by 7 bases, with 10 bases between them. CDR3 length equals 13 residues. Germline CDR1 SGHTS, CDR2 YDEGEE. As DNA, the CDR3 is TGTGCCAGCAGCTTGGCCCGGGGAAATGAAGCTTTCTTT. It codes for CASSLARGNEAFF. Full variable domain (rest looked up from reference TRBV5-8 and TRBJ1-1): EAGVTQSPTHLIKTRGQQATLRCSPISGHTSVYWYQQALGLGLQFLLWYDEGEERNRGNFPPRFSGRQFPNYSSELNVNALELEDSALYLCASSLARGNEAFFGQGTRLTVV.

The V call is TRBV28, the J call TRBJ2-5; 8 bases are shared with TRBD1. J gave up 7 bases and V 6 bases, and 10 bases lay outside the gene matches. The CDR3 contains 14 residues. CDR1 MDHEN and CDR2 SYDVKM come from the germline V gene. CDR3 region: CASSMTGETLTQYF. DNA of the CDR3: TGTGCCAGCAGCATGACAGGGGAAACCCTGACCCAGTACTTC.

The genes are TRBV6-1 and TRBJ1-5; D is ambiguous. Germline loops: CDR1 MNHNS, CDR2 SASEGT. The V and J ends lost 0 bases and 5 bases respectively, with 14 bases between them. The CDR3 has 16 residues. This CDR3 is CASSEAGIIPHQPQHF. The CDR3, as DNA: TGTGCCAGCAGTGAAGCGGGCATAATCCCCCATCAGCCCCAGCATTTT.

V gene TRBV13 combines with J gene TRBJ2-7; 11 bases agree with TRBD2. There are 17 residues in the CDR3. Germline values: CDR1 PRHDT, CDR2 FYEKMQ (reference sequence). J lost 0 bases, V lost 0 bases, and 4 bases had no gene match. CDR3 loop: CASSLGLAGGFSYEQYF. The CDR3 DNA is TGTGCCAGCAGCTTAGGCTTAGCGGGGGGGTTCTCCTACGAGCAGTACTTC.

This chain links TRBV27 with TRBJ2-7; D ambiguous. Looked up from germline, CDR1 is MNHEY and CDR2 is SMNVEV (reference sequence). The CDR3 covers 11 residues. V was cut by 8 bases and J by 3 bases, with 8 bases left in between. CDR3 sequence reads: CASPTHYEQYF. CDR3 nucleotides: TGTGCCAGCCCAACCCACTACGAGCAGTACTTC.

Remarks on this clone: The same CDR3 arises from other DNA sequences in this sample as well. The chain links TRBV29-1 to TRBJ2-1; TRBD1 matches 10 bases. The CDR3 totals 14 residues. The J segment lost 6 bases and the V segment lost 0 bases, leaving 2 bases of the junction unmatched. The germline CDR1 and CDR2 sequences are SQVTM and ANQGSEA. CDR3: CSVEDWDRGNEQFF. For the CDR3, the DNA is TGCAGCGTTGAAGATTGGGACAGGGGCAATGAGCAGTTCTTC.

This clone was counted a single time. The V gene is TRBV5-1, the J gene TRBJ2-7, with TRBD1 matching over 7 bases. Germline V gene data show CDR1 as SGHRS and CDR2 as YFSETQ. CDR3 length: 14 amino acids. V was pared by 4 bases and J by 2 bases, with 6 bases of the junction left unmatched. As DNA, the CDR3 is TGCGCCAGCAGCCCTACAGGGGTTACCTACGAGCAGTACTTC. Protein: CASSPTGVTYEQYF.

The genes are TRBV27 and TRBJ2-3, with TRBD2 identical over 7 bases. Germline CDR1 reads MNHEY; CDR2 reads SMNVEV (reference sequence). This CDR3 region has 14 residues. Unmatched junction bases numbered 8, after V lost 6 bases and J lost 5 bases. CDR3 sequence (DNA): TGTGCCAGCAGCCCATTTGGGGGGGAAGATACGCAGTATTTT. As protein: CASSPFGGEDTQYF.

The CDR3 spells CATSRGQGIQPQHF. CDR3 bases: TGTGCCACCAGCAGAGGACAGGGAATTCAGCCCCAGCATTTT. The chain is built from TRBV15 and TRBJ1-5; 7 bases agree with TRBD1. The V and J ends lost 1 base and 6 bases, in that order; junction bases with no gene match: 3. Per germline, CDR1 LNHNV and CDR2 YYDKDF (reference sequence). This CDR3 comprises 14 residues.

J is TRBJ2-7 and V is TRBV13; tentative D call: TRBD1 (6 bases). V was shortened by 5 bases and J by 1 base, with 12 bases between the two germline ends. Looked up from germline, CDR1 is PRHDT and CDR2 is FYEKMQ (reference sequence). The CDR3 runs to 14 residues. This CDR3 reads CASSPATGSYEQYF. The CDR3 nucleotides read TGTGCCAGCAGCCCGGCGACAGGTTCCTACGAGCAGTACTTC.

The chain has TRBV2 and TRBJ2-7; possible D gene TRBD1, 5 bases. This CDR3 spans 16 amino acids. The V end lost 2 bases, the J end lost 0 bases, and 14 bases lay between the germline ends. Germline V gives CDR1 SNHLY, CDR2 FYNNEI. CDR3 nucleotides: TGTGCCAGCAGTGAAACAGGAGCCACCCTCTCCTACGAGCAGTACTTC. Protein product: CASSETGATLSYEQYF.

The gene calls are TRBV4-3 and TRBJ2-1; D is possibly TRBD2 (5 bases). Trimming removed 1 base at V and 5 bases at J, with 15 bases between. The CDR3 has 16 amino acids. Germline V gene sequence: CDR1 LGHNA, CDR2 YSLEER. The chain's CDR3 is CASSQADFRLHNEQFF. The CDR3 DNA sequence: TGCGCCAGCAGCCAAGCGGACTTCCGGCTGCACAATGAGCAGTTCTTC.

The chain links TRBV5-1 to TRBJ2-7; D is ambiguous. In germline, CDR1 is SGHRS, CDR2 YFSETQ. There are 15 residues in the CDR3. V was clipped by 0 bases and J by 1 base, with 11 bases between them. The CDR3 DNA follows: TGCGCCAGCAGCTTGGGGGCAGGATATTCCTACGAGCAGTACTTC. This gives the protein CASSLGAGYSYEQYF.

The chain joins TRBV10-3 to TRBJ2-2, with 7 bases aligning to TRBD2. Germline loops: CDR1 ENHRY, CDR2 SYGVKD. V dropped 2 bases and J dropped 4; count of bases not matched to a gene: 1. The CDR3 is 14 amino acids. CDR3 coding DNA: TGTGCCATCAGTGAGGGGGAGGGCACCGGGGAGCTGTTTTTT. Protein sequence: CAISEGEGTGELFF.

This sequence joins TRBV14 and TRBJ1-6, with D possibly TRBD1 on 6 matching bases. This CDR3 spans 15 amino acids. Trimming shortened V by 4 bases and J by 0 bases, and 7 bases separated the two germline ends. Germline V lookup: CDR1 SGHDN, CDR2 FVKESK. CDR3 amino acids: CASSPDSSYNSPLHF. CDR3 nucleotides: TGTGCCAGCAGCCCGGACAGCTCCTATAATTCACCCCTCCACTTT. Filled out from reference TRBV14 and TRBJ1-6, the complete variable domain reads EAGVTQFPSHSVIEKGQTVTLRCDPISGHDNLYWYRRVMGKEIKFLLHFVKESKQDESGMPNNRFLAERTGGTYSTLKVQPAELEDSGVYFCASSPDSSYNSPLHFGNGTRLTVT.

V is TRBV6-6 and J is TRBJ2-1; no definite D call. There are 15 residues in the CDR3. The germline CDR1 and CDR2 sequences are MNHNY and SVGAGI (reference sequence). The V gene lost 8 bases and the J gene lost 8 bases, with 22 bases spanning the gap. CDR3 in amino acids: CASGDSGLSGDEQFF. Here the CDR3 DNA reads TGTGCCAGCGGAGACTCCGGGCTTTCAGGCGATGAGCAGTTCTTC.

The chain's CDR3 is CASSFGRKNYGYTF. CDR3 bases: TGTGCCAGCAGTTTTGGGAGAAAGAACTATGGCTACACCTTC. The chain employs TRBV27 and TRBJ1-2; D is unclear. V lost 3 bases and J lost 2, with 10 bases in between. Looked up from germline, CDR1 is MNHEY and CDR2 is SMNVEV (reference sequence). The CDR3 is 14 residues long.

This sequence joins TRBV5-6 and TRBJ1-2; 11 bases match TRBD1. The germline V gene has CDR1 SGHDT and CDR2 YYEEEE. Losses at the gene ends were 9 bases for V and 6 bases for J; bases not matched to a gene: 13. The CDR3 loop spans 15 amino acids. The CDR3 protein is CATTGQGGGPHGYTF. CDR3 coding DNA: TGTGCCACTACGGGACAGGGGGGCGGCCCCCATGGCTACACCTTC. Supplemented by reference TRBV5-6 and TRBJ1-2, the full variable domain reads DAGVTQSPTHLIKTRGQQVTLRCSPKSGHDTVSWYQQALGQGPQFIFQYYEEEERQRGNFPDRFSGHQFPNYSSELNVNALLLGDSALYLCATTGQGGGPHGYTFGSGTRLTVV.

On this clone itself: The same CDR3 can be traced to other DNA sequences in this sample. The chain carries TRBV30 and TRBJ1-6; 9 bases align to TRBD1. This CDR3 contains 14 residues. The germline V gene encodes CDR1 GTSNPN and CDR2 SVGIG (reference sequence). Trimming at V came to 1 base and at J to 8 bases, leaving 3 bases not matched to a gene. In DNA, the CDR3 is TGTGCCTGGAGTGGTGGACAGGGGTATTCACCCCTCCACTTT. The encoded protein is CAWSGGQGYSPLHF.

This clone was counted only a few times. At the DNA level, this CDR3 is encoded by other sequences in the same sample as well. The chain uses TRBV9 and TRBJ2-3; D perhaps matches TRBD1 (5 bases). CDR3 length: 14 amino acids. CDR1 SGDLS and CDR2 YYNGEE come from the germline V gene. Trimming removed 0 bases at V and 0 bases at J, with 5 bases between. DNA of the CDR3: TGTGCCAGCAGCGTAGAGGGGAGCACAGATACGCAGTATTTT. This codes for CASSVEGSTDTQYF.

There are a few counts of this clone. The chain joins TRBV2 to TRBJ2-1; 13 bases match TRBD2. CDR3 length: 15 residues. J was trimmed by 8 bases and V by 6 bases; bases with no gene match: 7. Per the germline V gene, CDR1 is SNHLY and CDR2 is FYNNEI. In DNA form, the CDR3 reads TGTGCCAGCAGGCCTACTAGCGGGGGGGCGTATGAGCAGTTCTTC. This sequence encodes CASRPTSGGAYEQFF. The whole variable domain, filled in from reference TRBV2 and TRBJ2-1, reads EPEVTQTPSHQVTQMGQEVILRCVPISNHLYFYWYRQILGQKVEFLVSFYNNEISEKSEIFDDQFSVERPDGSNFTLKIRSTKLEDSAMYFCASRPTSGGAYEQFFGPGTRLTVL.

This clone is a singleton in its sample. This sequence joins TRBV29-1 and TRBJ2-7, with D unclear. This CDR3 contains 14 residues. The germline CDR1 and CDR2 sequences are SQVTM and ANQGSEA. V lost 0 bases and J lost 2, with 11 bases in between. The CDR3 is CSVEETTDTYEQYF. CDR3 DNA: TGCAGCGTTGAAGAGACGACGGATACCTACGAGCAGTACTTC.

The chain carries TRBV7-9 and TRBJ1-4; 8 bases agree with TRBD1. Germline lookup yields CDR1 SEHNR and CDR2 FQNEAQ (reference sequence). Trimming removed 3 bases from V and 7 bases from J; junction bases left unmatched: 7. The CDR3 has 15 residues. The CDR3 nucleotides read TGTGCCAGCAGCTTCCCGACAGGGGATTTTGAAAAACTGTTTTTT. This codes for CASSFPTGDFEKLFF.

The CDR3 nucleotides read TGTGCCAGCAGCCCGTCATCCGGGACTAGCGGGGGACTGGAGCAGTTCTTC. Its protein product is CASSPSSGTSGGLEQFF. V and J are TRBV7-6 and TRBJ2-1, with 14 bases fitting TRBD2. CDR1 SGHVS and CDR2 FNYEAQ come from the germline V gene. This CDR3 spans 17 amino acids. The junction had 13 bases not matched to a gene; V was cut back by 5 bases and J by 10 bases.

The chain recombines TRBV27 with TRBJ2-1, with D possibly called TRBD1 or TRBD2 (5 bases each). The CDR3 has 15 amino acids. V lost 0 bases and J 3 bases, leaving 9 bases between the germline ends. Germline lookup yields CDR1 MNHEY and CDR2 SMNVEV (reference sequence). The CDR3 coding sequence is TGTGCCAGCAGTTTATCTGGGGGTTTCTACAATGAGCAGTTCTTC. This gives the protein CASSLSGGFYNEQFF.

The V call is TRBV27, the J call TRBJ2-3; 11 bases match TRBD2. Per the germline V gene, CDR1 is MNHEY and CDR2 is SMNVEV (reference sequence). The CDR3 runs 16 residues. V lost 4 bases to trimming and J lost 2 bases; unmatched junction nucleotides: 5. CDR3 nucleotide sequence: TGTGCCAGCAGTTACTTAGCGGGAGGGTACACAGATACGCAGTATTTT. This codes for CASSYLAGGYTDTQYF.

V usage is TRBV28 and J usage is TRBJ1-2, with 10 bases aligning to TRBD1. This CDR3 is built from 18 residues. Germline CDR1 and CDR2: MDHEN and SYDVKM. With V trimmed by 6 bases and J by 0 bases, 13 bases remained unmatched. This CDR3 is CASSFSRDRGPSNYGYTF. CDR3 DNA sequence: TGTGCCAGCAGCTTTTCGAGGGACAGGGGCCCCTCTAACTATGGCTACACCTTC.